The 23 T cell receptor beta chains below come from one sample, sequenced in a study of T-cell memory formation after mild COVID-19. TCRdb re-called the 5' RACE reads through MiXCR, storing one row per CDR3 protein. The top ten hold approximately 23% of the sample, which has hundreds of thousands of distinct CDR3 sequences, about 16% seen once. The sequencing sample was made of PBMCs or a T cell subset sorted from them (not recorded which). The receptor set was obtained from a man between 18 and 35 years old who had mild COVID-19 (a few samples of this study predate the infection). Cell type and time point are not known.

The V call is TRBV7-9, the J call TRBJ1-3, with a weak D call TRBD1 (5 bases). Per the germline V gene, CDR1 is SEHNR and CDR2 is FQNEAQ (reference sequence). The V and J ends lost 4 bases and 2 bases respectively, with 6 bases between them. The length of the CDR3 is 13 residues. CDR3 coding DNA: TGTGCCAGCAGCTCCAGGGCTGGAAACACCATATATTTT. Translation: CASSSRAGNTIYF.

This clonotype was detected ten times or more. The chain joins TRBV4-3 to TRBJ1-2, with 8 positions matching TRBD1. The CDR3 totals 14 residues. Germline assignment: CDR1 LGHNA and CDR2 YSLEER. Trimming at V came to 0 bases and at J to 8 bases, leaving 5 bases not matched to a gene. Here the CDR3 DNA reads TGCGCCAGCAGCCAAGAGGCCGGGACAGGAGGCTACACCTTC. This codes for CASSQEAGTGGYTF.

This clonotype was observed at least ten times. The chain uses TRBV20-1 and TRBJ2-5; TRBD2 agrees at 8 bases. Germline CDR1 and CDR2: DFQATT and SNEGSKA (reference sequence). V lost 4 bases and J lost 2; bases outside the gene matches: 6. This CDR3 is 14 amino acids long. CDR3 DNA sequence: TGCAGTGCTACCCGACTAGCGCTTCAAGAGACCCAGTACTTC. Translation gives CSATRLALQETQYF.

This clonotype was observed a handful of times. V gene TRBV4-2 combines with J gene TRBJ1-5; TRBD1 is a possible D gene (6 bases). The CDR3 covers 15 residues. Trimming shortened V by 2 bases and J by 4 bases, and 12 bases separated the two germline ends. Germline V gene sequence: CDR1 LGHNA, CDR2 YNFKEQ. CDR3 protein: CASSQTYQGNQPQHF. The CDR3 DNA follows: TGTGCCAGCAGCCAAACATATCAGGGGAATCAGCCCCAGCATTTT.

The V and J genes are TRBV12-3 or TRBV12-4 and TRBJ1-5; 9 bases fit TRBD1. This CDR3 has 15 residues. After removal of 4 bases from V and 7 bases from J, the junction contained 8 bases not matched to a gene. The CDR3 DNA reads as TGTGCCAGCAGTTCCGGGACAGGGCCGGGGCAGCCCCAGCATTTT. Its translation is CASSSGTGPGQPQHF.

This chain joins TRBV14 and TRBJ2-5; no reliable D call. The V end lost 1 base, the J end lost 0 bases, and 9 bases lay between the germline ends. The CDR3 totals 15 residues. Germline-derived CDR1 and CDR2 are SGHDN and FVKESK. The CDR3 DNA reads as TGTGCCAGCAGCCAAGGACGGAGCTACCAAGAGACCCAGTACTTC. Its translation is CASSQGRSYQETQYF.

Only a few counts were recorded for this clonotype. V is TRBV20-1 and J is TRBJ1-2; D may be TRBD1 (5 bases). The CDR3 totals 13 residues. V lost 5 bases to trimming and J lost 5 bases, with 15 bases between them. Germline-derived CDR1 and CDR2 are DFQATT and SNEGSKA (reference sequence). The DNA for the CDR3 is TGCAGTGCTTCGGGACTCCGAGGTTATGGCTACACCTTC. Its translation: CSASGLRGYGYTF.

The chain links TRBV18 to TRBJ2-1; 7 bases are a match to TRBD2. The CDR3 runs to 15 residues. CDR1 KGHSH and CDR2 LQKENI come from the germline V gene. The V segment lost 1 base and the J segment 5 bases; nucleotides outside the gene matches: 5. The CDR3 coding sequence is TGTGCCAGCTCACCACGGGGGGGATTAAACAATGAGCAGTTCTTC. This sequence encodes CASSPRGGLNNEQFF.

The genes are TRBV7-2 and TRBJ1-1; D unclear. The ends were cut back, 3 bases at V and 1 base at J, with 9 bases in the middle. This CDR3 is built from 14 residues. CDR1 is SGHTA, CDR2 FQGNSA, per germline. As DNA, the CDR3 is TGTGCCAGCAGCTTCAGGAGGCAGAACACTGAAGCTTTCTTT. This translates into CASSFRRQNTEAFF.

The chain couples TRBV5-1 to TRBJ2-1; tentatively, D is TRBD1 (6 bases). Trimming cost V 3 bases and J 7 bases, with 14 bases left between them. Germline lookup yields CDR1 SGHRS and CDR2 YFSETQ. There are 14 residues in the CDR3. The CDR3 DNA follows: TGCGCCAGCAGCTCAGGGACAACATTAAATGAGCAGTTCTTC. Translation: CASSSGTTLNEQFF.

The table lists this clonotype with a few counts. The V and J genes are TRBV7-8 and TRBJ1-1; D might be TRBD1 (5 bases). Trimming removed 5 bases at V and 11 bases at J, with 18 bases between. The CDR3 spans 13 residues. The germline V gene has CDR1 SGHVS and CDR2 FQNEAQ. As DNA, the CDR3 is TGTGCCAGCAGCATCGGGACGCTCGATCGGGCTTTCTTT. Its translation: CASSIGTLDRAFF.

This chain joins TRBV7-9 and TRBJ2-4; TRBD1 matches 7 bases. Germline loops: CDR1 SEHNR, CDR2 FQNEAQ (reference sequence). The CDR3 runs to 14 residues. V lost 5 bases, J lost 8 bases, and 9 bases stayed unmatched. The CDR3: CASSPGTEPHIQYF. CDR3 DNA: TGTGCCAGCAGCCCCGGGACAGAACCCCACATTCAGTACTTC.

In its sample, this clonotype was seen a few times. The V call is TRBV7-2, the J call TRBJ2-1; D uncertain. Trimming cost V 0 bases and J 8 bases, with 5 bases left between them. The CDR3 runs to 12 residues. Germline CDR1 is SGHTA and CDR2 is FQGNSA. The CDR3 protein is CASSLAFYEQFF. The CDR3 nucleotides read TGTGCCAGCAGCTTAGCCTTTTATGAGCAGTTCTTC.

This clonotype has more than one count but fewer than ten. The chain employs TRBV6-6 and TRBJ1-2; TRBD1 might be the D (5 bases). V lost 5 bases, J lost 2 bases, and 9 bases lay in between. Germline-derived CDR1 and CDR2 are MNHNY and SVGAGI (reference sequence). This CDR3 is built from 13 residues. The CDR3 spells CASSQGYNYGYTF. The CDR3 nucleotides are TGTGCCAGCAGTCAGGGTTACAACTATGGCTACACCTTC.

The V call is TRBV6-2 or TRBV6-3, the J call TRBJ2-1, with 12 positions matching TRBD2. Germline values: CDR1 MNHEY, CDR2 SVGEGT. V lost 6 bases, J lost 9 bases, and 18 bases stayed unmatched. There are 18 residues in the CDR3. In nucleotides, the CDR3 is TGTGCCAGCAGCAAGGGGAGGACTAGCGGGGTGTTGAGAGGTGAGCAGTTCTTC. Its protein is CASSKGRTSGVLRGEQFF.

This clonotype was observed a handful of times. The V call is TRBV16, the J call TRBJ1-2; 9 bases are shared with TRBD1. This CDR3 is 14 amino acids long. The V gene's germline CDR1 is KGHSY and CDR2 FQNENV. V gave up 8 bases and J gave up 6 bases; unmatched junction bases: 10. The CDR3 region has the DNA TGTGCCAGCGGACCGGGACAGGGAGCGAATGGCTACACCTTC. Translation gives CASGPGQGANGYTF.

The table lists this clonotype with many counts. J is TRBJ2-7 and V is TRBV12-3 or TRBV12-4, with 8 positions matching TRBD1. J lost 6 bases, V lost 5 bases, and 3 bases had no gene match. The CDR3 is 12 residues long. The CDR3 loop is CASSLTGGEQYF. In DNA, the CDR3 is TGTGCCAGCAGTCTCACAGGGGGCGAGCAGTACTTC.

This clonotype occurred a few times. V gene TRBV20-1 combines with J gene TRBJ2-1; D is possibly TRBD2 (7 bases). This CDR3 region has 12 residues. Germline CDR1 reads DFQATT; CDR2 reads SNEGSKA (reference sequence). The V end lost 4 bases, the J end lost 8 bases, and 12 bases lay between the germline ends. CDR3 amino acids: CSAIEGGDEQFF. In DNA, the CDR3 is TGCAGTGCTATCGAGGGGGGGGATGAGCAGTTCTTC.

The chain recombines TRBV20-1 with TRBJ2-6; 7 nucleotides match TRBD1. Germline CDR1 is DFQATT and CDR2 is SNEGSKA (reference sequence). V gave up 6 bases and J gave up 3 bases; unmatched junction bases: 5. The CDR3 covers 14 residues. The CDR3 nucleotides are TGCAGTGCAAGAAGGGGGCTTGGGGCCAACGTCCTGACTTTC. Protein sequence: CSARRGLGANVLTF.

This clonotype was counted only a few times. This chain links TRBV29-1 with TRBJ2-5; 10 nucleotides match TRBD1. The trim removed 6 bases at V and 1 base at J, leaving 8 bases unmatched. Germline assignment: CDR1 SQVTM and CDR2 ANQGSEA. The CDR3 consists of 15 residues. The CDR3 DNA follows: TGCAGCGTCGGCCGGACAGGGGGAACCCAAGAGACCCAGTACTTC. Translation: CSVGRTGGTQETQYF.

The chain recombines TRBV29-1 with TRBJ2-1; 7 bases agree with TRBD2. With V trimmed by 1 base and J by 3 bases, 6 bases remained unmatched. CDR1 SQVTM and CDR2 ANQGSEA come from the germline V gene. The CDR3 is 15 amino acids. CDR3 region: CSVEVRGVNYNEQFF. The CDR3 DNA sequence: TGCAGCGTTGAAGTTCGGGGGGTGAACTACAATGAGCAGTTCTTC.

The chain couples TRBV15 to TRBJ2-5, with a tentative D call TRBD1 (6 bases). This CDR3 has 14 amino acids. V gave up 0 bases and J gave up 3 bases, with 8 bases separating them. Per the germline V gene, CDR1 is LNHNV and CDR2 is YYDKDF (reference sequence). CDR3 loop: CATSREDRKETQYF. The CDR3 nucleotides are TGTGCCACCAGCAGAGAGGACAGAAAAGAGACCCAGTACTTC.

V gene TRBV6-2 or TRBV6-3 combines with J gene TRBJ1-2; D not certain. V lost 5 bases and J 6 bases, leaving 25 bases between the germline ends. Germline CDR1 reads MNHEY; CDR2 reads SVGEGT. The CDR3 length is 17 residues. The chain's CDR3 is CASSPPRWEGSRDGYTF. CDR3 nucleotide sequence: TGTGCCAGCAGTCCCCCTCGATGGGAAGGCAGTAGAGATGGCTACACCTTC.